This T cell receptor (beta chain) was sequenced during a study of cytotoxic CD8 clonotypes in ibrutinib-treated CLL. Study results and limitations: Public clonotypes were rare and shrank or held steady on treatment.

This table comes from immunoSEQ multiplex PCR, and its TCRdb copy is limited to in-frame clones, with some not included. The top ten hold 4.5% to 6% of the sample, which has tens of thousands of clones, 68% seen once. Remarks on this clone: Its antigen is undetermined.

From germline, CDR1 is LGHNA and CDR2 YSLEER. The CDR3 contains 18 residues. After removal of 0 bases from V and 7 bases from J, the junction contained 15 bases not matched to a gene. V and J are TRBV4-3 and TRBJ1-5; TRBD1 agrees at 7 bases. The TCR originated in a human donor with chronic lymphocytic leukemia. The starting material was PBMCs, obtained after 12 months of ibrutinib treatment. The chain's CDR3 is CASSQDRQGGLYQQPQHF. The CDR3 DNA reads TGCGCCAGCAGCCAAGATAGACAGGGCGGTTTGTATCAGCAGCCCCAGCATTTT.